Below, 5 T cell receptor beta chains from the same sample are listed, as sequenced in a study of response to subunit inactivated influenza vaccine. TCRdb ran MiXCR on the RT-PCR reads and lists one entry per CDR3 protein. The sample yields some 850,000 distinct CDR3 sequences, roughly 18% seen once. Sequences were derived from PBMCs from blood, sampled 5 days after vaccination. The receptors come from a man over 45 who received an inactivated influenza vaccine.

In its sample, this clonotype was seen a few times. The rearrangement joins TRBV18 to TRBJ2-7; TRBD1 is a possible D gene (6 bases). This CDR3 is built from 14 residues. V was clipped by 3 bases and J by 3 bases, with 12 bases between them. CDR1 KGHSH and CDR2 LQKENI come from the germline V gene. Here the CDR3 reads CASSPGQSFYEQYF. CDR3 in DNA: TGTGCCAGCTCACCTGGACAGTCCTTCTACGAGCAGTACTTC.

This clonotype was seen more than once but under ten times. V usage is TRBV10-3 and J usage is TRBJ2-1; the D is unclear. This CDR3 has 13 amino acids. Per germline, CDR1 ENHRY and CDR2 SYGVKD. The V gene lost 0 bases and the J gene lost 8 bases, with 8 bases spanning the gap. In DNA form, the CDR3 reads TGTGCCATCAGTGAGTCGGCCCGGGATGAGCAGTTCTTC. This translates into CAISESARDEQFF.

This clonotype was detected a few times. The CDR3 region is CASTLSGVQYF. The DNA of the CDR3 is TGTGCCAGCACCTTATCGGGGGTGCAGTACTTC. The chain employs TRBV28 and TRBJ2-7; a possible D gene is TRBD2 (6 bases). Germline-derived CDR1 and CDR2 are MDHEN and SYDVKM. This CDR3 is 11 amino acids long. V dropped 7 bases and J dropped 9 bases, with 13 bases sitting between them.

As DNA, the CDR3 is TGTGCCACTCAAGCGGGAGGCCCCAGCACAGATACGCAGTATTTT. The encoded protein is CATQAGGPSTDTQYF. The chain couples TRBV28 to TRBJ2-3; 9 nucleotides align to TRBD2. The CDR3 runs 15 residues. Germline loops: CDR1 MDHEN, CDR2 SYDVKM. V shed 10 bases and J 0 bases; nucleotides not matched to a gene: 8.

CDR3 loop: CASSQGTVQTQYF. For the CDR3, the DNA is TGCGCCAGCAGCCAGGGGACAGTCCAGACCCAGTACTTC. The chain carries TRBV4-1 and TRBJ2-5; 7 bases line up with TRBD1. Per germline, CDR1 MGHRA and CDR2 YSYEKL. The CDR3 totals 13 residues. J was trimmed by 6 bases and V by 3 bases; bases with no gene match: 4.